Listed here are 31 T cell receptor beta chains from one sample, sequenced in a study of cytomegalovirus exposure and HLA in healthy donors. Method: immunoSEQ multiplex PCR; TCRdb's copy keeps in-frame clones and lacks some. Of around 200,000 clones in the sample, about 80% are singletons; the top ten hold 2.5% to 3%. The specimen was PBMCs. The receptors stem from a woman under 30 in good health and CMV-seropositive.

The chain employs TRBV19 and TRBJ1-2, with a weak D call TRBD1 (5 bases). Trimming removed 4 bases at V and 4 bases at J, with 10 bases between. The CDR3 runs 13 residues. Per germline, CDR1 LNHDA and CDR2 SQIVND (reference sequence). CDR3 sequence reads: CASSRGSFYGYTF. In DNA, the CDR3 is TGTGCCAGTAGTAGGGGCTCATTCTATGGCTACACCTTC.

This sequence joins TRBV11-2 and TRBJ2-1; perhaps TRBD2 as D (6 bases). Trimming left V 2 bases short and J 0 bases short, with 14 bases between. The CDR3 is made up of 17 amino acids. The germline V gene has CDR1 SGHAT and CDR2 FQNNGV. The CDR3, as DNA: TGTGCCAGCAGCTTAAGGACTATAAATCACTCCTACAATGAGCAGTTCTTC. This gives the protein CASSLRTINHSYNEQFF.

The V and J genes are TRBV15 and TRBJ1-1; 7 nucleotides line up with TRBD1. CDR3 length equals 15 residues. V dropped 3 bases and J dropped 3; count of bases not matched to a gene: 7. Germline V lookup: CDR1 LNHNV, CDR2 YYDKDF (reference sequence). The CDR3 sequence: CATSRTGFFDTEAFF. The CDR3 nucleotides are TGTGCCACCAGCAGGACAGGGTTTTTCGACACTGAAGCTTTCTTT.

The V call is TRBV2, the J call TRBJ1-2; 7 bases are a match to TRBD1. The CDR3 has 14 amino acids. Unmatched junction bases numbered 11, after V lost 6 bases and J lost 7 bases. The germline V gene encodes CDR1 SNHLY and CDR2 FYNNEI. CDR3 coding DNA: TGTGCCAGCAGAACCGGACAGGTCTCAGGTGGCTACACCTTC. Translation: CASRTGQVSGGYTF.

The CDR3 DNA follows: TGTGCCAGCAGCGATACAGGGGGCGCGACTAACTATGGCTACACCTTC. Its protein product is CASSDTGGATNYGYTF. The genes are TRBV5-4 and TRBJ1-2; 9 positions agree with TRBD1. From germline, CDR1 is SGHNT and CDR2 YYREEE (reference sequence). The V segment lost 4 bases and the J segment 0 bases; nucleotides outside the gene matches: 7. The CDR3 totals 16 residues.

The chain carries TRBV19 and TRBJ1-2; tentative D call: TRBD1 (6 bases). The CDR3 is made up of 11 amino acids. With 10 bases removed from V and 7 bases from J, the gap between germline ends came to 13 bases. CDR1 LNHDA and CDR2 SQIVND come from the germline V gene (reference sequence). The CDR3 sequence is CATSRGGGYTF. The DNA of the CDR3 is TGTGCCACCTCGAGGGGGGGTGGCTACACCTTC.

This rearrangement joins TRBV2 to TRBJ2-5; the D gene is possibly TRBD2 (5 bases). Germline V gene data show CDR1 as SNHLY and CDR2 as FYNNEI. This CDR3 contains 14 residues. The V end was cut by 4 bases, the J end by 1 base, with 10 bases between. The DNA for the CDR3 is TGTGCCAGCAGTGTTGGACTCATCCAAGAGACCCAGTACTTC. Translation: CASSVGLIQETQYF.

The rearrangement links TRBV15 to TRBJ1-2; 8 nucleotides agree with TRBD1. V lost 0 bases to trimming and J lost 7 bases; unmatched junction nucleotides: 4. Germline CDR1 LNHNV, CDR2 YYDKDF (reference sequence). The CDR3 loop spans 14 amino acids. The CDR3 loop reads CATSREDRVTGYTF. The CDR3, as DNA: TGTGCCACCAGCAGAGAGGACAGGGTGACTGGCTACACCTTC.

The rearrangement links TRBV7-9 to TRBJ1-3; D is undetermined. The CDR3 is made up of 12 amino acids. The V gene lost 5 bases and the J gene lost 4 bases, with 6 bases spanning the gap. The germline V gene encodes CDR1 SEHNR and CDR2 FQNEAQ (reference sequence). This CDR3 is CASSQSGNTIYF. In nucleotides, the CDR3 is TGTGCCAGCAGCCAGTCCGGAAACACCATATATTTT.

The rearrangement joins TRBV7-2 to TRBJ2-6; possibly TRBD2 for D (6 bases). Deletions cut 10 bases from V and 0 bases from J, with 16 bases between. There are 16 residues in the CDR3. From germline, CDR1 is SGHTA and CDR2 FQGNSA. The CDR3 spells CATGGLTPSGANVLTF. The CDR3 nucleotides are TGTGCCACAGGAGGGCTCACCCCCTCTGGGGCCAACGTCCTGACTTTC.

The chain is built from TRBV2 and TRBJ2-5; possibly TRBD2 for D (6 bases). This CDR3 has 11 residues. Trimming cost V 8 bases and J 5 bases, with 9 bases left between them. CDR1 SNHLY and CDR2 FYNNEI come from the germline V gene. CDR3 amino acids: CASGLTETQYF. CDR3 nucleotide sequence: TGTGCCAGCGGACTAACCGAGACCCAGTACTTC.

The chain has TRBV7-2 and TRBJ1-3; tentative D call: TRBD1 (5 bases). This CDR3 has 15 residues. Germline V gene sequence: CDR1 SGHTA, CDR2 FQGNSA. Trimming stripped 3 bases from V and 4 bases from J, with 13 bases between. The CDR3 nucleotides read TGTGCCAGCAGCTTTGGGGCAGGGTCCGGAAACACCATATATTTT. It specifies CASSFGAGSGNTIYF. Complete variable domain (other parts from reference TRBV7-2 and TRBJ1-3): GAGVSQSPSNKVTEKGKDVELRCDPISGHTALYWYRQSLGQGLEFLIYFQGNSAPDKSGLPSDRFSAERTGGSVSTLTIQRTQQEDSAVYLCASSFGAGSGNTIYFGEGSWLTVV.

The CDR3 region has the DNA TGTGCCGTGGACAGGGGCAATGAGCAGTTCTTC. It encodes CAVDRGNEQFF. The chain employs TRBV10-3 and TRBJ2-1; 9 nucleotides match TRBD1. Germline V gene lookup returns CDR1 ENHRY and CDR2 SYGVKD. V lost 11 bases to trimming and J lost 6 bases; unmatched junction nucleotides: 2. This CDR3 has 11 amino acids.

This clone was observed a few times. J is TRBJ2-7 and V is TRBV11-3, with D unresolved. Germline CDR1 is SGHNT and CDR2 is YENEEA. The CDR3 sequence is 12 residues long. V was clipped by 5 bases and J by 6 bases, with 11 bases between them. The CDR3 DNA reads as TGTGCCAGCAGCCGCACTGCTGGCGAGCAGTACTTC. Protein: CASSRTAGEQYF.

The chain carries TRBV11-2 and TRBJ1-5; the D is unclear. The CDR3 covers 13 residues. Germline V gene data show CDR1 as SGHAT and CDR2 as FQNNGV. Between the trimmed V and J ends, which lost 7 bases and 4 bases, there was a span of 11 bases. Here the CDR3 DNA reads TGTGCCAGCACCGGGAGTCCAAATCAGCCCCAGCATTTT. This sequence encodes CASTGSPNQPQHF. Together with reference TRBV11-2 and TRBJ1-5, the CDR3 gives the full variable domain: EAGVAQSPRYKIIEKRQSVAFWCNPISGHATLYWYQQILGQGPKLLIQFQNNGVVDDSQLPKDRFSAERLKGVDSTLKIQPAKLEDSAVYLCASTGSPNQPQHFGDGTRLSIL.

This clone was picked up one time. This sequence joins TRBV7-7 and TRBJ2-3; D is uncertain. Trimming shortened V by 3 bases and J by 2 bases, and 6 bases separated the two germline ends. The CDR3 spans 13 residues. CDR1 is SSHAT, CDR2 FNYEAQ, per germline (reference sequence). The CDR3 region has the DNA TGTGCCAGCAGCTTCGTAGTCACAGATACGCAGTATTTT. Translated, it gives CASSFVVTDTQYF. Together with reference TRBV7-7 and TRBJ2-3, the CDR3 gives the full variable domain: GAGVSQSPRYKVTKRGQDVTLRCDPISSHATLYWYQQALGQGPEFLTYFNYEAQPDKSGLPSDRFSAERPEGSISTLTIQRTEQRDSAMYRCASSFVVTDTQYFGPGTRLTVL.

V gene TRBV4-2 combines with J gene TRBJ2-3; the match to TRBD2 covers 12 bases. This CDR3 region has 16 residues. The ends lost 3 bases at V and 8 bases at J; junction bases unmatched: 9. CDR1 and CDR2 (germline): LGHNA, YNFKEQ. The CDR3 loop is CASSQLAGGQRVTQYF. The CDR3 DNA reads TGTGCCAGCAGCCAGCTAGCGGGGGGGCAGAGGGTTACGCAGTATTTT.

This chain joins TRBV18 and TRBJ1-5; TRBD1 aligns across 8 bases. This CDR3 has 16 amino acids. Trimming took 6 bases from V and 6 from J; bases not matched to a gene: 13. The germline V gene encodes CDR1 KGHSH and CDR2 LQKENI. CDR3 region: CASSPSVTGVGQPQHF. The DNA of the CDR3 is TGTGCCAGCTCCCCGTCGGTGACAGGGGTGGGTCAGCCCCAGCATTTT.

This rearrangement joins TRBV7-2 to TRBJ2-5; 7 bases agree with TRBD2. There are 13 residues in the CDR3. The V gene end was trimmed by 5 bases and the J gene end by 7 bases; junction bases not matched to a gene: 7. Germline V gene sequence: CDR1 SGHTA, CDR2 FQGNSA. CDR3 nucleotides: TGTGCCAGCAGCATAAGACTAGCTGGGACCCAGTACTTC. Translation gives CASSIRLAGTQYF.

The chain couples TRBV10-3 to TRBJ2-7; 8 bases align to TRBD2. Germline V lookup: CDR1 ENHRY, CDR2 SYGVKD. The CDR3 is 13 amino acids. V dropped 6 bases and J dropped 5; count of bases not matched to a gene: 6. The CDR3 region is CAISSSGGDEQYF. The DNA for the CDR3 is TGTGCCATCAGCAGCTCGGGAGGGGACGAGCAGTACTTC.

CDR3 loop: CASSQTGGANEKLFF. DNA of the CDR3: TGCGCCAGCAGCCAGACAGGGGGCGCCAATGAAAAACTGTTTTTT. This sequence joins TRBV5-1 and TRBJ1-4; TRBD1 matches at 10 bases. Germline-derived CDR1 and CDR2 are SGHRS and YFSETQ. The CDR3 is made up of 15 amino acids. V was pared by 4 bases and J by 5 bases, with 5 bases of the junction left unmatched.

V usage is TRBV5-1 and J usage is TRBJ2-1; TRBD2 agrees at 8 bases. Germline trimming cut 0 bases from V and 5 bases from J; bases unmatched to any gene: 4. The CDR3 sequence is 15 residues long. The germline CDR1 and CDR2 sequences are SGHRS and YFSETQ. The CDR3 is CASSLVVAGNNEQFF. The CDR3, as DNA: TGCGCCAGCAGCTTGGTAGTAGCGGGGAACAATGAGCAGTTCTTC.

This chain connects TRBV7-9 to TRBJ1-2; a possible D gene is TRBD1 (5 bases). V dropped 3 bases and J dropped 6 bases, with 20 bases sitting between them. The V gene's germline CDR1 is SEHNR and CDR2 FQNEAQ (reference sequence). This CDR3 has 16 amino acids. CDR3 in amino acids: CASSFLPKSRDDGYTF. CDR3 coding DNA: TGTGCCAGCAGCTTCCTACCAAAGAGCAGGGATGATGGCTACACCTTC.

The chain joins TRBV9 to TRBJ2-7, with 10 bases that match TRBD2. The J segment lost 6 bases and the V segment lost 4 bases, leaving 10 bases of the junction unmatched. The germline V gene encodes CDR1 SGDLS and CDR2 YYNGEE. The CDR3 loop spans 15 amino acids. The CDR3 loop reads CASSPERGGIVEQYF. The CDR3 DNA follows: TGTGCCAGCAGCCCAGAGCGGGGGGGCATTGTCGAGCAGTACTTC.

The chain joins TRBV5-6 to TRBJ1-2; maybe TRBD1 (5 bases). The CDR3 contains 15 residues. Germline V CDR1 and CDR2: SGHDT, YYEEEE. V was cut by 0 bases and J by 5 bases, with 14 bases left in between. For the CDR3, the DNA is TGTGCCAGCAGCTTGGGGACATTGACCGTTTATGGCTACACCTTC. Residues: CASSLGTLTVYGYTF.

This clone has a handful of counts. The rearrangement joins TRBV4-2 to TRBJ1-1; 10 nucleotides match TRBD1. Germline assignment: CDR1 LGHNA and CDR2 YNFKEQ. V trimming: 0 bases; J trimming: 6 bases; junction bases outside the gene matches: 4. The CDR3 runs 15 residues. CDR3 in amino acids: CASSQEDRGISEAFF. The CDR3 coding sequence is TGTGCCAGCAGCCAAGAGGACAGGGGGATATCTGAAGCTTTCTTT.

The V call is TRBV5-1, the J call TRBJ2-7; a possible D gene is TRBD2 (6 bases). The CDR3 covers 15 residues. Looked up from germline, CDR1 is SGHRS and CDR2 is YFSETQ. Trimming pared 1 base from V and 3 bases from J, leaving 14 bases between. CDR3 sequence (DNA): TGCGCCAGCAGCTTGATATCGGGGGAGAACTACGAGCAGTACTTC. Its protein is CASSLISGENYEQYF.

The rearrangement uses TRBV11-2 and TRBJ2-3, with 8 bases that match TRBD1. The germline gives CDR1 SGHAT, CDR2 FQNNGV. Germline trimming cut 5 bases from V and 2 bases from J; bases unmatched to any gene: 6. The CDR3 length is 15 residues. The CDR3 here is CASSRTGFSTDTQYF. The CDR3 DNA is TGTGCCAGCAGCCGGACAGGGTTTTCCACAGATACGCAGTATTTT.

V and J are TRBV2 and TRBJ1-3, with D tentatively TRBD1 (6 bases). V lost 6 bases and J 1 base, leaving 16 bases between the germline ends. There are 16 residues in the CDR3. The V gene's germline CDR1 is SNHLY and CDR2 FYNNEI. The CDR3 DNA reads TGTGCCAGCAGCCACCCACAGGGAGTATCTGGAAACACCATATATTTT. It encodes CASSHPQGVSGNTIYF.

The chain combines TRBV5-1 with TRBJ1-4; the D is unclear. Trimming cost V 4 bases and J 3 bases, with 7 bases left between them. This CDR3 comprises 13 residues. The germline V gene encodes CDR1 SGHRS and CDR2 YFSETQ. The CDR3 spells CASSPRSNEKLFF. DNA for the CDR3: TGCGCCAGCAGCCCCAGGTCTAATGAAAAACTGTTTTTT.

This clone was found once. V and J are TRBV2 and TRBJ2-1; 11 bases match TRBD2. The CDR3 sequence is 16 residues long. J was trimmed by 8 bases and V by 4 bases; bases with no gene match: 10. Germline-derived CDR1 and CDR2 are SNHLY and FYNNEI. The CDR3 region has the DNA TGTGCCAGCAGTGTCACTGTAGCGGGGGGGCTGGATGAGCAGTTCTTC. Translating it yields CASSVTVAGGLDEQFF.